A selection of T cell receptor beta chains follows, all from one sample in a study of blood T cell repertoires in COVID-19. The method was immunoSEQ multiplex PCR; TCRdb's version includes in-frame clones alone and lacks a portion of them. The sample has over 250,000 clones, roughly 87% seen once. The material sequenced was peripheral blood. All receptors derive from a human donor in a cohort sampled during active COVID-19. The CDR3 runs from the conserved cysteine through the conserved F or W. The order of the fields is J gene, clone size, V gene, D gene, CDR3 protein, CDR3 DNA. D genes are given only for firm matches. Size values are once, few and many counts, or a class for expanded clones, and some rows have none.

>TRBJ2-3|.|TRBV3-1/TRBV3-2|.
CASSLGNTQYF
TGTGCCAGCAGTCTCGGGAATACGCAGTATTTT
>TRBJ2-3|.|TRBV7-2|TRBD1
CASSPGQSDTQYF
TGTGCCAGCAGCCCGGGACAGTCAGATACGCAGTATTTT
>TRBJ2-7|.|TRBV18|TRBD2
CASSRFKASGRDEQYF
TGTGCCAGCTCACGCTTTAAAGCTAGCGGGAGGGACGAGCAGTACTTC
>TRBJ1-5|.|TRBV7-7|TRBD1
CASSLGNYRDRDNQPQHF
TGTGCTAGCAGCTTAGGTAATTACCGGGACAGGGATAATCAGCCCCAGCATTTT
>TRBJ2-1|once|TRBV25-1|.
CASGGPVLSYNEQFF
TGTGCCAGCGGAGGACCAGTTTTATCCTACAATGAGCAGTTCTTC
>TRBJ2-7|.|TRBV2|.
CASSEGADYYEQYF
TGTGCCAGCAGTGAAGGGGCCGATTACTACGAGCAGTACTTC
>TRBJ2-3|.|TRBV5-4|TRBD1
CASSRAGGAGTDTQYF
TGTGCCAGCAGCCGAGCAGGGGGCGCGGGCACAGATACGCAGTATTTT
>TRBJ2-2|.|TRBV3-1/TRBV3-2|TRBD2
CASSHPRLAALRNTGELFF
TGTGCCAGCAGCCACCCCCGACTAGCGGCCCTCCGGAACACCGGGGAGCTGTTTTTT
>TRBJ2-7|.|TRBV18|.
CASSPEQGVIYEQYF
TGTGCCAGCTCACCTGAACAGGGAGTAATCTACGAGCAGTACTTC
>TRBJ2-6|.|TRBV5-1|TRBD2
CASSRLAGAPASGANVLTF
TGCGCCAGCAGCAGACTAGCGGGAGCCCCCGCTTCTGGGGCCAACGTCCTGACTTTC
>TRBJ2-7|.|TRBV18|.
CASSQDSRGSSYEQYF
TGTGCCAGCTCACAGGACTCCCGGGGGAGCTCCTACGAGCAGTACTTC
>TRBJ1-1|.|TRBV18|.
CASSGQGINTEAFF
TGTGCCAGCTCAGGCCAGGGAATCAACACTGAAGCTTTCTTT
>TRBJ2-2|.|TRBV19|TRBD2
CASTKPGLADPGELFF
TGTGCCAGTACTAAACCGGGACTAGCGGACCCGGGGGAGCTGTTTTTT
>TRBJ2-7|.|TRBV7-2|TRBD2
CASSDIGTSGSISYEQYF
TGTGCCAGCAGCGACATCGGGACTAGCGGATCTATCTCCTACGAGCAGTACTTC
>TRBJ2-7|.|TRBV3-1/TRBV3-2|TRBD2
CASSLASGSAYEQYF
TGTGCCAGCAGCCTTGCTAGCGGGAGTGCCTACGAGCAGTACTTC
>TRBJ1-1|.|TRBV28|.
CASSPTWAGLENTEAFF
TGTGCCAGCAGTCCTACCTGGGCGGGATTAGAAAACACTGAAGCTTTCTTT
>TRBJ1-2|.|TRBV23-1|.
CASPFTSDGQNYGYTF
TGCGCCAGCCCCTTCACCTCGGACGGACAGAACTATGGCTACACCTTC
>TRBJ2-7|.|TRBV27|.
CASSFIGAYEQYF
TGTGCCAGCAGTTTTATCGGAGCATACGAGCAGTACTTC
>TRBJ2-7|few|TRBV27|.
CASSLYGGTYEQYF
TGTGCCAGCAGTTTATATGGGGGCACCTACGAGCAGTACTTC
>TRBJ2-7|.|TRBV6-1|.
CASSEVGGESYEQYF
TGTGCCAGCAGTGAAGTAGGCGGGGAAAGCTACGAGCAGTACTTC
>TRBJ2-7|.|TRBV10-3|TRBD2
CAISELAGAREQYF
TGTGCCATCAGTGAACTAGCGGGAGCTCGAGAGCAGTACTTC
>TRBJ1-2|few|TRBV28|.
CASSPLGGRDGYTF
TGTGCCAGCAGCCCCTTGGGGGGGCGAGATGGCTACACCTTC
>TRBJ2-7|.|TRBV7-2|TRBD2
CASSLARTSGSPYEQYF
TGTGCCAGCAGCTTAGCGCGGACTAGCGGGAGTCCCTACGAGCAGTACTTC
>TRBJ2-1|.|TRBV3-1/TRBV3-2|TRBD2
CASSQVRGSGRARFEFF
TGTGCCAGCAGCCAAGTAAGGGGTAGCGGGAGGGCTCGGTTTGAGTTCTTC
>TRBJ2-3|once|TRBV19|.
CASSMWLSGTFQDTQYF
TGTGCCAGTAGTATGTGGTTGTCGGGGACTTTTCAAGATACGCAGTATTTT
>TRBJ2-3|.|TRBV11-2|TRBD2
CASSKGLAADTQYF
TGTGCCAGCAGCAAAGGACTAGCGGCAGATACGCAGTATTTT